Listed below are T cell receptor beta chains from one sample, sequenced in a study of identifying expanded T cells in peripheral blood. Assay used: immunoSEQ multiplex PCR; TCRdb lists only in-frame clones, some missing. The data hold 95,000 or so clones, with about 90% observed a single time. Sequencing used blood. All receptors come from a person aged 18 to 75 in good health. Each CDR3 is given with its conserved first and last residue. Fields, in order: J gene, V gene, CDR3 protein.

TRBJ1-5	TRBV18	CASSLRQDKQPQHF
TRBJ1-2	TRBV5-1	CASSPTGGIIDGYTF
TRBJ1-1	TRBV4-3	CASSPYHTNTEAFF
TRBJ2-7	TRBV7-7	CASSKDHSYEQYF
TRBJ1-1	TRBV7-2	CASSLTGAGTEAFF
TRBJ1-2	TRBV11-2	CASSLAQGASGYTF
TRBJ1-2	TRBV7-6	CASSLEGKFYTF
TRBJ1-1	TRBV5-1	CASSTSHGMNTEAFF
TRBJ2-7	TRBV7-2	CASSFSGRYEQYF
TRBJ1-4	TRBV25-1	CASSDSRTLLEKLFF
TRBJ2-7	TRBV27	CASSHMGASSYEQYF
TRBJ1-6	TRBV7-2	CASSLSTHRLWGTNSPLHF
TRBJ1-2	TRBV5-8	CASSLETLGETNYGYTF
TRBJ1-1	TRBV7-2	CASSPPGNTEAFF
TRBJ1-1	TRBV27	CASSPAPGTGGYTEAFF
TRBJ2-3	TRBV4-2	CASSQEKAKGDTQYF
TRBJ1-1	TRBV7-9	CASSLEGRTAEAFF
TRBJ1-4	TRBV2	CASLSGTGGEKLFF
TRBJ2-2	TRBV11-3	CASSPGQGYTGELFF
TRBJ2-7	TRBV27	CASSTPRDRGSYEQYF
TRBJ1-5	TRBV27	CASSLSHQGQPQHF
TRBJ1-1	TRBV5-8	CASSLTGGSAEAFF
TRBJ1-2	TRBV6-5	CASSQRQEHYGYTF
TRBJ2-7	TRBV27	CASSLSRLGQGFKYEQYF
TRBJ1-4	TRBV6-5	CASSYNKGGREKLFF
TRBJ2-2	TRBV30	CAWNTGGLNTGELFF
TRBJ1-3	TRBV6-1	CASSLLGVSGNTIYF
TRBJ1-6	TRBV6-6	CASSPNRDYNSPLHF
TRBJ1-2	TRBV19	CASSIGQRGNYGYTF
TRBJ1-2	TRBV7-9	CASSLEGGANYGYTF
TRBJ2-7	TRBV13	CASSLKAFERYF
TRBJ2-3	TRBV15	CATSRSGPTDTQYF
TRBJ2-1	TRBV4-1	CASSQGGGVGEQFF
TRBJ1-5	TRBV19	CATANYNQPQHF
TRBJ1-1	TRBV7-9	CASSLVEGTEAFF
TRBJ1-1	TRBV19	CASSLRQGAEAFF
TRBJ2-7	TRBV27	CASSLVDRGYEQYF
TRBJ1-6	TRBV6-4	CASSDSLVSPLHF
TRBJ2-1	TRBV2	CASRGVEWVYEQFF
TRBJ2-3	TRBV29-1	CSVEAGGSDTQYF
TRBJ1-2	TRBV11-3	CASSLGDRGSGGYTF
TRBJ1-4	TRBV11-3	CASSLWGRGSSEKLFF
TRBJ2-5	TRBV4-1	CASSIRGREETQYF
TRBJ1-5	TRBV7-2	CASSSRTGRGNQPQHF
TRBJ2-1	TRBV5-1	CASSLGHLNEQFF
TRBJ2-3	TRBV11-2	CASSPDTDTQYF
TRBJ1-2	TRBV18	CASSPPSTNYGYTF
TRBJ1-1	TRBV7-9	CASSLVENRGGTEAFF
TRBJ1-5	TRBV10-2	CASSDGTGARQPQHF
TRBJ2-2	TRBV11-2	CASSSIRRVTGELFF
TRBJ1-2	TRBV7-9	CASSLDRGGYTF
TRBJ1-1	TRBV6-5	CASRTHRGPNTEAFF
TRBJ1-2	TRBV20-1	CSATIQVGSTF
TRBJ2-3	TRBV4-1	CASSHLQVRVSTDTQYF
TRBJ2-7	TRBV4-1	CASSQDRGLEQYF
TRBJ1-2	TRBV27	CASSLQGDSGYTF
TRBJ1-2	TRBV2	CASSDRGSPYGYTF
TRBJ1-4	TRBV7-2	CASSLGGSGRGEKLFF